This TCR beta chain originates from a study of regulatory T cells in long-lasting Graves disease. Assembly of TCR beta libraries relied on iRepertoire HTBI primers together with Arm-PCR of CDR3 regions. From the multiplex PCR reads, TCRdb called clonotypes with MiXCR, one entry per CDR3 protein. The table lists approximately 440,000 distinct CDR3 sequences, around 15% of them singletons, with less than 15% in the top ten. Time point specified: newly diagnosed GD, antithyroid drugs for less than 3 months. There was RNA extracted from PBMCs, and the TCR library was made from it. It was American Thyroid Association guidelines that determined Graves' disease diagnosis. This sample also belongs to another study, concerning T cells in Graves' hyperthyroidism and ophthalmopathy.

The input for sequencing was peripheral blood mononuclear cells (PBMCs), taken at new diagnosis, from a patient treated with antithyroid drugs. The clonotype originates from a man in his forties with Graves disease.

CDR3 loop: CASSPYRGLERSSYNEQFF. The CDR3, as DNA: TGTGCCAGCAGCCCTTACAGGGGGCTTGAACGGAGCTCCTACAATGAGCAGTTCTTC. The genes are TRBV14 and TRBJ2-1; the match to TRBD1 covers 9 bases. Germline V CDR1 and CDR2: SGHDN, FVKESK. V lost 4 bases, J lost 0 bases, and 13 bases stayed unmatched. This CDR3 contains 19 residues. The variable domain in full, with the rest retrieved from reference TRBV14 and TRBJ2-1, is EAGVTQFPSHSVIEKGQTVTLRCDPISGHDNLYWYRRVMGKEIKFLLHFVKESKQDESGMPNNRFLAERTGGTYSTLKVQPAELEDSGVYFCASSPYRGLERSSYNEQFFGPGTRLTVL.